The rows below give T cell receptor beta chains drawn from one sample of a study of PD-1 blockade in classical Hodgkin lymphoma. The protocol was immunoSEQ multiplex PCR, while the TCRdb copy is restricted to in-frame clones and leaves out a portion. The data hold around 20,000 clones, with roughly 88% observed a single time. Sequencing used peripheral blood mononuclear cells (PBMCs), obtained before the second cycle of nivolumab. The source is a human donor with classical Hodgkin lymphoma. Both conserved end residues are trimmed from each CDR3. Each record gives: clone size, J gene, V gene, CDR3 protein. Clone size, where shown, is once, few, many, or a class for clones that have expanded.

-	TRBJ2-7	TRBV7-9	ASSLKAGPGEQY
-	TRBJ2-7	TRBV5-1	ASSEAQMTSAYEQY
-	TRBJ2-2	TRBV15	ATSRGGTSTGELF
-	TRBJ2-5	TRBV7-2	ASSRLSPETQY
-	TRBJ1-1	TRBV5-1	ASSFPDRVGEAF
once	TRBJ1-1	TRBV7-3	ASSPGGYTEAF
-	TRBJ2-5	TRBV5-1	ASSWGVYGETQY
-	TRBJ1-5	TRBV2	ASSGTPPQPQH
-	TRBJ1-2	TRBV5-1	ASSLEGVDHGYT
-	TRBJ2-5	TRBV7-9	ASSFERLTQETQY
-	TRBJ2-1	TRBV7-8	ASSLAGLEQF
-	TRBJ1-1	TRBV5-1	ASSSQGVANTEAF
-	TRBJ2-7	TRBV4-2	ASSFYGGEQY
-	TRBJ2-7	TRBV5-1	ASSIQGYEQY
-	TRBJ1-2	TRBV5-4	ASSPQGVDGYT
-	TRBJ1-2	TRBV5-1	ASSLGQEYYGYT
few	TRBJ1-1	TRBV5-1	ASSLTALNTEAF
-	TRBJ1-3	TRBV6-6	ASSYEGVSGNTIY
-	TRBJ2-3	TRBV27	ASRYRGTPQGTDTQY
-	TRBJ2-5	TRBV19	ATRGGVTQY
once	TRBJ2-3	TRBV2	ASQTGLAYGTDTQY
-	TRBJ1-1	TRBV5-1	ASSFSLGNTEAF
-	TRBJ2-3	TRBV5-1	ASSLSGGGTDTQY
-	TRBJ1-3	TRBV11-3	ASSLDGTGPKRDTIY
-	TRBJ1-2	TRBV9	ASSVGTGYGYT
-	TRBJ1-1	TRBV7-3	ASSTDSGEAF
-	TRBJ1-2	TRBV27	ASSLSLAYGYT
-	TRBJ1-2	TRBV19	ASIDTGEGYT
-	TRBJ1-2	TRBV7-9	ASSLAYGINYGYT
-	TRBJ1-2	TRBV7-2	ASSHPLTGLYGYT
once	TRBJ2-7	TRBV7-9	ASSRTGWGVEQY
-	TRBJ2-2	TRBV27	ASSPGQLNTGELF
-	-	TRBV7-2	ASSFTGNSYEQY
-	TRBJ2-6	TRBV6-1	ASSEGQGGANVLT
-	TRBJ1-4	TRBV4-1	ASSQDSQVLNEKLF
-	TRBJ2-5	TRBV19	ASTTGEQETQY
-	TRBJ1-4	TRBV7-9	ASSPNGGAREKLF
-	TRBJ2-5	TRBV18	ASSPPGQQETQY
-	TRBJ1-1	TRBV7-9	ASSLGENTEAF
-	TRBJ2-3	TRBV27	ASSPYAPTLAGGSTDTQY
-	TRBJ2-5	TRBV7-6	ASSFRGAEQETQY
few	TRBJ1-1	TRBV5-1	ASSLGRGPGNTEAF
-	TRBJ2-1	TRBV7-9	ASSFLGGTYNEQF
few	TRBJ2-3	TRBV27	ASSKTSGGFTDTGY
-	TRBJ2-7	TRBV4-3	ASSQDLGLAGPNNEQY
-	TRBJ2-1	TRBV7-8	ASSFPGLATYNEQF
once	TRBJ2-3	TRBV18	ASSPQRGAYTDTQY
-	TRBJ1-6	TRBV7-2	ASLPSGGGSPLH
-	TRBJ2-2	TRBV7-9	ASSSSGGNTGELF
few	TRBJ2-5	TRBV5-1	ASSLKETQY
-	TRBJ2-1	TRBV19	ASSLWGEQF
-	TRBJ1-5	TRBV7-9	ASSLEGSQPQH
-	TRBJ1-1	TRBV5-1	ASSLVNKPNTEAF
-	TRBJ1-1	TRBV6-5	ASRLGTGGTEAF
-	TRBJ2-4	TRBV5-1	ASSEQGEAKNIQY
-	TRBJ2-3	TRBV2	ASTVRTDTQY
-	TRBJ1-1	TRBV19	ASSIHFNTEAF